The rows below give T cell receptor beta chains drawn from one sample of a study of T cells after posttransplantation cyclophosphamide. Using immunoSEQ multiplex PCR, the repertoire was profiled, and TCRdb retains in-frame clones only, with some absent. The top ten clones hold just under 0.25% of a sample with 31,000 or so clones, just over 90% of them seen once. The sequenced sample was naive CD4+ T cells sorted from PBMCs. The receptors shown here come from a woman aged 55-70 years in good health, CMV-negative, and a related stem cell transplant donor. Both conserved end residues are part of each CDR3. D genes are given only for firm matches. Rows give clone size only sometimes, using once, few, many, or a class for an expanded clone.

TRBJ2-3 | - | TRBV5-1 | - | TGCGCCAGCAGCTTGGCCGGGGATGATACGCAGTATTTT | CASSLAGDDTQYF
TRBJ2-1 | - | TRBV7-2 | - | TGTGCCAGCAGCTTAGCGCAGGGGCAGGGACCCTACAATGAGCAGTTCTTC | CASSLAQGQGPYNEQFF
TRBJ1-2 | TRBD1 | TRBV18 | - | TGTGCCAGCTCAATGGACAGGGTCTATGGCTACACCTTC | CASSMDRVYGYTF
TRBJ2-7 | TRBD1 | TRBV28 | - | TGTGCCAGCAGTTTCGACAGGGGCTCCTACGAGCAGTACTTC | CASSFDRGSYEQYF
TRBJ1-5 | - | TRBV2 | - | TGTGCCAGCAGTGAAGCCGCCTCGCGGCCCCAGCATTTT | CASSEAASRPQHF
TRBJ2-7 | - | TRBV6-5 | once | TGTGCCAGCAGCAGCGGTTCCTACGAGCAGTACTTC | CASSSGSYEQYF
TRBJ2-3 | - | TRBV5-1 | - | TGCGCCAGCAGCCCCAGGGCCAGGGAACTTACAGATACGCAGTATTTT | CASSPRARELTDTQYF
TRBJ2-1 | - | TRBV7-2 | - | TGTGCCAGCAGCGGGGGGAAGGGCCCTCGGAATGAGCAGTTCTTC | CASSGGKGPRNEQFF
TRBJ1-6 | - | TRBV27 | - | TGTGCCAGCAGTCCAAGGGGGACACCTAATTCACCCCTCCACTTT | CASSPRGTPNSPLHF
TRBJ1-3 | - | TRBV30 | - | TGTGCCTGGAGAAGGGGGGGATCAAACACCATATATTTT | CAWRRGGSNTIYF
TRBJ1-1 | - | TRBV9 | - | TGTGCCAGCAGCGTAGTTGGGCACGAGAACACTGAAGCTTTCTTT | CASSVVGHENTEAFF
TRBJ2-1 | - | TRBV5-8 | - | TGTGCCAGCAGCTTGCTCACCTCTAGCATCCCATACAATGAGCAGTTCTTC | CASSLLTSSIPYNEQFF
TRBJ2-7 | - | TRBV10-3 | - | TGTGCCATCAGTGAGGGGCTAAGCTTCGAGCAGTACTTC | CAISEGLSFEQYF
TRBJ2-3 | TRBD1 | TRBV6-6 | - | TGTGCCAGCAGTTCTTCTAGGACAGGGGGGACAGATACGCAGTATTTT | CASSSSRTGGTDTQYF
TRBJ1-2 | - | TRBV7-3 | - | TGTGCCAGCAGCGCGACAGGTTTGGGCTACACCTTC | CASSATGLGYTF
TRBJ1-2 | - | TRBV9 | once | TGTGCCAGCAGCGTAGACAGGGAAGCCTATGGCTACACCTTC | CASSVDREAYGYTF